The present T cell receptor (beta chain) was sequenced within a study of blood T cell repertoires in COVID-19 (dated by TCRdb to the early 2020s). Some background on the complete study: The collaborator samples originated in the United States, Italy and Spain and spanned the acute and convalescent phases of COVID-19. The material from the prospective study consisted of cDNA or gDNA derived from T cells, B-cell-depleted T cells, or PBMCs. Subjects who had been exposed to COVID-19, were actively infected with it, or had recovered from it provided the deeply sampled blood TCRbeta repertoires that made up the dataset. Where available, HLA class I and class II types were taken from metadata supplied by the sample provider and were not determined by assay-based typing. A de-identified subject ID, COVID-19 status, age in years and sex were almost always included in the sample metadata. The samples were drawn from the first 160 participants of the ongoing ImmuneRACE study and from some 1,300 subjects provided by 6 global collaborators. The repertoires were made available in a free public database intended to serve as a resource for research on the immune response to SARS-CoV-2.

TCRbeta CDR3 regions were amplified from genomic DNA using the immunoSEQ Assay, a bias-controlled multiplex PCR. Per the source publication's procedure: Within the assay, amplification of reference gene primers was used to estimate how many nucleated cells each sample contained. To quantify the absolute abundance of each unique TCRbeta CDR3 rearrangement, sequence reads were collapsed and filtered. For each sample, productive Simpson clonality was calculated as the square root of Simpson's diversity index over productive rearrangements. The table comes from immuneACCESS by way of TCRdb, which keeps in-frame sequences with V and J called. Part of the clones is missing from these tables; in studies checked, under half for an unresolved V gene and the rest for unknown reasons. V and J calls and clone size are those listed in that table; D and trimming were worked out from the DNA. This sample is represented by 200,000 to 250,000 clones; about 84% of them were singletons. The top ten clones comprise 6% to 7.5% of the sample.

This clone was seen a handful of times. This receptor's antigen is unknown. Base-call qualities are not available, and no considerably larger clone is one nucleotide away. Participants in the prospective study were aged roughly 18 to 100 years, lived in 20 to 25 United States geographic areas, and enrolled through a virtual design. To assign participants to cohorts, the prospective study relied on clinical history that participants themselves reported in a screening survey and a study questionnaire. Each participant in the prospective study had whole blood, serum and a nasopharyngeal or oropharyngeal swab collected by mobile phlebotomists. Prospective study participants could optionally give additional blood draws and questionnaires over an approximately 2-month period. Blood samples from the prospective study were shipped frozen or at room temperature prior to DNA extraction. What the work shows at the level of the full study, not this receptor alone: Clinical and demographic metadata were provided uncurated, with the amount varying by source and participant.

The CDR3 has 15 amino acids, counting the end cysteine and phenylalanine. The read is trimmed to its CDR3 DNA, 45 bases read in frame from base 1. At the junction V is shortened by 4 bases and J by 2 bases, with 16 bases in between. The CDR1 and CDR2 encoded by the germline V gene are SGHRS and YFSETQ. The specimen was PBMCs or T cells enriched from blood (not recorded which). Recombination joined TRBV5-1 with TRBJ2-7; the D region possibly corresponds to TRBD1 (5 bases align). The receptor was derived from a woman in her thirties or forties with acute COVID-19. The CDR3 protein: CASSQQVGTTYEQYF. The DNA reads TGCGCCAGCAGCCAACAGGTGGGCACCACCTACGAGCAGTACTTC.